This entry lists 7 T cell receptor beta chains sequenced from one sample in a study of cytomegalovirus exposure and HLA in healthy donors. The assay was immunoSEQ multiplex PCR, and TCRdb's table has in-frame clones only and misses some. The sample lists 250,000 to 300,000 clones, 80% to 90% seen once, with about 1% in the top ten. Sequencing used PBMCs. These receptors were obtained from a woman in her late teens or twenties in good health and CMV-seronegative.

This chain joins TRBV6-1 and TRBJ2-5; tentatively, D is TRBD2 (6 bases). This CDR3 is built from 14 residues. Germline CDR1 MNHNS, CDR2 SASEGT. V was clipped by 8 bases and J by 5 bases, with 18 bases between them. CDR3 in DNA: TGTGCCAGCCTCCTCGGGGGAGGCCGGGAGACCCAGTACTTC. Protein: CASLLGGGRETQYF.

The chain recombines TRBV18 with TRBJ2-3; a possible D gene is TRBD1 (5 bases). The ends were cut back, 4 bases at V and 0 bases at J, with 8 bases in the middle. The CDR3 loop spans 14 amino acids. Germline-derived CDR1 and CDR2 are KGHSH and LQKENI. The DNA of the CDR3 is TGTGCCAGCTCACAGGGGCTTAGCACAGATACGCAGTATTTT. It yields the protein CASSQGLSTDTQYF.

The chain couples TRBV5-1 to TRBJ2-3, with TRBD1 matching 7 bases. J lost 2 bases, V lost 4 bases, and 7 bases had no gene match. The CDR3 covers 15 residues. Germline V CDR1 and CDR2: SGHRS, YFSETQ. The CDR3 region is CASSKGQSFTDTQYF. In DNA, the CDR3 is TGCGCCAGCAGCAAGGGACAGTCCTTCACAGATACGCAGTATTTT. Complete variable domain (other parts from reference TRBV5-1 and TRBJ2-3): KAGVTQTPRYLIKTRGQQVTLSCSPISGHRSVSWYQQTPGQGLQFLFEYFSETQRNKGNFPGRFSGRQFSNSRSEMNVSTLELGDSALYLCASSKGQSFTDTQYFGPGTRLTVL.

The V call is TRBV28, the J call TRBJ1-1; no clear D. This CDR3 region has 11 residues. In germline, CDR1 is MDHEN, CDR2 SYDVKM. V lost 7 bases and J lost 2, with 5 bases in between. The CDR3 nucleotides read TGTGCCAGCATCTCCAACACTGAAGCTTTCTTT. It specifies CASISNTEAFF.

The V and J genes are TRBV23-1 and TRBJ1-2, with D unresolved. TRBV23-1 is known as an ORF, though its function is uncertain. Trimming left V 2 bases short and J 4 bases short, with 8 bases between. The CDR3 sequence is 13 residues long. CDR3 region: CASSQNSPYGYTF. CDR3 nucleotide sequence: TGCGCCAGCAGTCAAAACAGCCCCTATGGCTACACCTTC.

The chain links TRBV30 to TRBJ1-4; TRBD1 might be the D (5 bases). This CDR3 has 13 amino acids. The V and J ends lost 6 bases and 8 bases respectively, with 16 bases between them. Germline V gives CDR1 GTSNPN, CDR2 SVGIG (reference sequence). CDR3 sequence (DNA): TGTGCCTGCAATACGGGGGGGAACGAAAAACTGTTTTTT. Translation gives CACNTGGNEKLFF.

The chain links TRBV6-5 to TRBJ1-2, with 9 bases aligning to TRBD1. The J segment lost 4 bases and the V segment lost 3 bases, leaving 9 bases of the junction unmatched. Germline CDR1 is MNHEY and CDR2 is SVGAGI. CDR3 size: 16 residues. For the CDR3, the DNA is TGTGCCAGCAGTTATACGACAGGGGGGGCTTTCTATGGCTACACCTTC. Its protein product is CASSYTTGGAFYGYTF.